Below, one T cell receptor beta chain is given with its context. Cohort allocation depended upon clinical history that participants reported. This sample was included in a study of blood T cell repertoires in COVID-19. Study-wide background: Specimens from acute and convalescent COVID-19 originated in the United States, Italy and Spain. Nucleic acid was either cDNA or gDNA, and it came from T cells, B-cell-depleted T cells, or PBMCs.

Here immunoSEQ multiplex PCR was the method, and the copy in TCRdb shows in-frame clones only, minus some. The profile covers about 170,000 clones, with less than 85% appearing a single time and around 12% taken by the ten largest. Trimming at V came to 5 bases and at J to 6 bases, leaving 3 bases not matched to a gene. The CDR3 runs 13 residues. The specimen sequenced was PBMCs or T cells enriched from blood (not recorded which). The rearrangement uses TRBV12-3 or TRBV12-4 and TRBJ1-2; 10 positions match TRBD1. This TCR derives from a man in his fifties or sixties who had recovered from COVID-19. CDR3 protein: CASSAGQGDGYTF. The CDR3 DNA reads TGTGCCAGCAGTGCCGGACAGGGGGATGGCTACACCTTC.